These 2 T cell receptor beta chains were sequenced from one sample in a study of blood T cell repertoires in COVID-19. Assay: immunoSEQ multiplex PCR; the TCRdb copy retains only in-frame clones and omits some. Among hundreds of thousands of clones listed, roughly 89% were seen once. The sample taken for sequencing was PBMCs or T cells enriched from blood (not recorded which). The receptors stem from a man aged 30 to 39 who had been exposed to COVID-19.

The CDR3, as DNA: TGTGCCAGCAGTGACGGCGGCCGAGTAAGCAGTGAAAAACTGTTTTTT. Encoded protein: CASSDGGRVSSEKLFF. The chain has TRBV6-1 and TRBJ1-4; the D is unclear. CDR1 and CDR2 (germline): MNHNS, SASEGT. V was cut by 3 bases and J by 7 bases, with 18 bases left in between. CDR3 length: 16 residues.

The rearrangement links TRBV7-6 to TRBJ2-5; 7 nucleotides align to TRBD2. The germline V gene has CDR1 SGHVS and CDR2 FNYEAQ. CDR3 length: 14 amino acids. Trimming took 5 bases from V and 7 from J; bases not matched to a gene: 10. CDR3 region: CASSPSSGSGTQYF. The CDR3 DNA reads TGTGCCAGCAGCCCTTCTAGCGGTTCGGGGACCCAGTACTTC.